The clone carrying this TCR beta chain turned up a few times. This CDR3 is 15 amino acids long. Germline V CDR1 and CDR2: SGHDN, FVKESK. The ends lost 2 bases at V and 1 base at J; junction bases unmatched: 3. TCRdb fed the RT-PCR reads into MiXCR, producing one record per CDR3 protein. In the table there are 180,000 or so distinct CDR3 sequences, approximately 12% of which are singletons. The data were taken from a study of response to subunit inactivated influenza vaccine. These data were also reused for a study on T cells expressing NK-cell markers. That source notes: Synthesis of TCR beta cDNA relied on 5'RACE template switching carrying UMIs. Sorted CD3+CD56-NKG2C+, CD3+CD56+NKG2C+ and CD3+CD56+NKG2C- T cells supplied the TCR beta repertoires.

Sequenced here: CD8+ T cells sorted from PBMCs, sampled approximately 12 days after vaccination. The rearrangement links TRBV14 to TRBJ2-3, with TRBD2 identical over 7 bases. The receptor's source is a man aged 50-59 years who received an inactivated influenza vaccine. In DNA, the CDR3 is TGTGCCAGCAGCCAACTCCTAGCGGGCACAGATACGCAGTATTTT. It codes for CASSQLLAGTDTQYF.